This paragraph covers one T cell receptor beta chain sequence. This CDR3 has 16 amino acids. V lost 3 bases, J lost 2 bases, and 8 bases stayed unmatched. The germline CDR1 and CDR2 sequences are SGDLS and YYNGEE. The data are from a study of blood T cell repertoires in COVID-19. Study in general: The United States, Italy and Spain supplied acute and convalescent COVID-19 samples. T cells, B-cell-depleted T cells, or PBMCs supplied cDNA or gDNA.

Original handling: From reference gene primer amplification, estimates of nucleated cell counts were derived. Produced via immunoSEQ multiplex PCR; TCRdb's table is partial and in-frame only. Clone size and the V and J calls come from that table; the DNA yielded D and trimming. The profile covers about 59,000 clones, with around 90% appearing a single time and around a sixth taken by the ten largest. Sequencing was done on a sample of peripheral blood. The receptor's source is a man of 80 years or more with acute or convalescent COVID-19. This rearrangement joins TRBV9 to TRBJ2-3, with TRBD2 matching 8 bases. The CDR3 region is CASSASSGQYTDTQYF. CDR3 DNA: TGTGCCAGCAGCGCCTCTAGCGGGCAATACACAGATACGCAGTATTTT.